The clone carrying this T cell receptor (beta chain) appeared once. This entry belongs to a study of blood T cell repertoires in COVID-19. The table came from immunoSEQ multiplex PCR; TCRdb's copy has only in-frame clones and leaves some out. The sample yields under 400,000 clones, 88% seen once. The CDR3 totals 13 residues. Trimming removed 6 bases at V and 0 bases at J, with 8 bases between. Germline V lookup: CDR1 MNHEY, CDR2 SMNVEV (reference sequence). This chain joins TRBV27 and TRBJ1-1; a possible D gene is TRBD1 (5 bases). Sequencing used peripheral blood. The TCR was taken from a woman aged 25 to 39 with COVID-19, enrolled during active disease. CDR3 DNA sequence: TGTGCCAGCAGGGACACCCTGAACACTGAAGCTTTCTTT. This gives the protein CASRDTLNTEAFF.